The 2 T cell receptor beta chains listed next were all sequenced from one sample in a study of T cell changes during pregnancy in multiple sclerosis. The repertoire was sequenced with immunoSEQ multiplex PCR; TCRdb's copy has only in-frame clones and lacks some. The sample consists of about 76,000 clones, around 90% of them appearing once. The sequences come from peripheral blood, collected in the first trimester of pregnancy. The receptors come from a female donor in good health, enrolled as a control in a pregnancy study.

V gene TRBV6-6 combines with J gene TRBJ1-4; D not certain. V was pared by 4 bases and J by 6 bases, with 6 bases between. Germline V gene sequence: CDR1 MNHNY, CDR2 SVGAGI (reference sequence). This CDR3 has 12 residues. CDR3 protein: CASSSRDEKLFF. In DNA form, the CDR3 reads TGTGCCAGCAGTTCCCGTGATGAAAAACTGTTTTTT.

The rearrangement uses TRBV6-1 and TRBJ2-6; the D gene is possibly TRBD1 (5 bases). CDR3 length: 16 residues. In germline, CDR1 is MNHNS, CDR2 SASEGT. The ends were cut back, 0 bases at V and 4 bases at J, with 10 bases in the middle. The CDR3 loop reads CASSEAQGPGANVLTF. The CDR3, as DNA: TGTGCCAGCAGTGAAGCGCAGGGCCCCGGGGCCAACGTCCTGACTTTC.